One TCR beta chain is described in this entry. The clone's antigen remains unknown. No base quality values were provided; no much bigger clone lies one nucleotide off. A distance of 21 bases separates the germline ends of V and J, which lose 4 bases and 5 bases respectively. The germline V gene encodes CDR1 MGHRA and CDR2 YSYEKL. The CDR3 sequence holds 17 residues, the cysteine and phenylalanine included. Only CDR3 DNA remains: 51 bases, in frame from the first base. Collaborating institutions collected whole blood in K2EDTA tubes following their own protocols. For TCRbeta analysis, collaborators shipped samples in one of three forms: frozen whole blood, isolated PBMCs, or DNA extracted from either of those sample types. This sample is drawn from a study of blood T cell repertoires in COVID-19 (TCRdb year 2020). For the study in its entirety: Samples from collaborators originated in the United States, Italy and Spain and spanned both the acute and convalescent phases of COVID-19. Where available, HLA class I and class II types were taken from metadata supplied by the sample provider and were not determined by assay-based typing. The prospective study material was composed of cDNA or gDNA derived from T cells, B-cell-depleted T cells, or PBMCs. The repertoires were made available in a free public database intended to serve as a resource for research on the immune response to SARS-CoV-2. The dataset comprised deeply sampled blood TCRbeta repertoires from subjects exposed to, actively infected with, or recovered from COVID-19. The samples were drawn from the first 160 participants of the ongoing ImmuneRACE study and from 950 to 1,500 subjects provided by 6 global collaborators. A de-identified subject ID, COVID-19 status, age in years and sex were almost always included in the sample metadata.

What the study reported, not specific to this receptor: The quantity of clinical and demographic metadata differed by source and by participant and was supplied without curation.

TCRbeta CDR3 regions were amplified from genomic DNA using the immunoSEQ Assay, a bias-controlled multiplex PCR. Per the original workflow: The number of nucleated cells in each sample was estimated from the amplification of reference gene primers within the assay. To quantify the absolute abundance of each unique TCRbeta CDR3 rearrangement, sequence reads were collapsed and filtered. Productive Simpson clonality was computed per sample as the square root of Simpson's diversity index over productive rearrangements. Entries here come from immuneACCESS through TCRdb and include only in-frame sequences with V and J called. Some clones fail to appear in such tables; in the studies checked, an unresolved V gene covers under half of the shortfall, and the cause of the remainder is unknown. The D gene and trimming were derived from the DNA, and the V and J assignments and clone size from that table. This sample comprises some 110,000 clones, more than 80% of them detected only once. 26% of the sample goes to the ten largest clones.

Sequencing was done on a sample of peripheral blood. The chain was built from TRBV4-1 and TRBJ1-5; possibly the D gene is TRBD1, per 5 matching bases. This receptor was obtained from a man aged 55-75 years with acute or convalescent COVID-19. The sequence in DNA is TGCGCCAGCAGCCTCAAACAGATGAGGACACCGGATCAGCCCCAGCATTTT. This translates into CASSLKQMRTPDQPQHF.